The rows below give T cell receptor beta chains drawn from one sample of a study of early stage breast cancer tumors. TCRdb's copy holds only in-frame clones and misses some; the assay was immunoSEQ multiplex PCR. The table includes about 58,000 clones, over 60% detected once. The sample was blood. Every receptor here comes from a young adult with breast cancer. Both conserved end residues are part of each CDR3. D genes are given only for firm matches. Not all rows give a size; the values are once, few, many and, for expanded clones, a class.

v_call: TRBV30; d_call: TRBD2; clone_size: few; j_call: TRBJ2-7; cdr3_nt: TGTGCCTGGAGTGAACCTAGCGGGAGCTCCTACGAGCAGTACTTC; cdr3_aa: CAWSEPSGSSYEQYF
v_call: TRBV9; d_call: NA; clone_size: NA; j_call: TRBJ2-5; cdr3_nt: TGTGCCAGCAGCGTTGGGACGGACCAAGAGACCCAGTACTTC; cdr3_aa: CASSVGTDQETQYF
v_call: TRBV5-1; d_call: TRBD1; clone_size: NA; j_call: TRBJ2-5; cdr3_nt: TGCGCCAGCAACCGACAGGGGGCCGAAGAGACCCAGTACTTC; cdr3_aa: CASNRQGAEETQYF
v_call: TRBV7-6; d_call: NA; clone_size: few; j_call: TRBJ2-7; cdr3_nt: TGTGCCAGCAGCTTAATGGGGCCTGAATCAGTGCAGTACTTC; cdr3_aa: CASSLMGPESVQYF
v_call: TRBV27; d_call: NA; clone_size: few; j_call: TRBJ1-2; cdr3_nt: TGTGCCAGCAGTTCCCAGGGGCTGGGATATGGCTACACCTTC; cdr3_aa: CASSSQGLGYGYTF
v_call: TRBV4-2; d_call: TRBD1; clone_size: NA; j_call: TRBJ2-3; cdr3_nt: TGTGCCAGCAGCCCAGGGGGAGATACGCAGTATTTT; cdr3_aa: CASSPGGDTQYF
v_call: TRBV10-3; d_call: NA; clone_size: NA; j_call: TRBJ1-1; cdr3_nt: TGTGCCATCAGAGGGGGCACTGAAGCTTTCTTT; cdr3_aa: CAIRGGTEAFF
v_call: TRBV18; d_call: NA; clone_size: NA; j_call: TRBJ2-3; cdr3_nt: TGTGCCAGCTCACCACCAGCTAGCACAGATACGCAGTATTTT; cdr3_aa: CASSPPASTDTQYF
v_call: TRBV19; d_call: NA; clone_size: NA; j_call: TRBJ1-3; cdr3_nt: TGTGCCAGTACCCAGCGAACTGGAAACACCATATATTTT; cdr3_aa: CASTQRTGNTIYF
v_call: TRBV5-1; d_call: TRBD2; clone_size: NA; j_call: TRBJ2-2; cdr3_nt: TGCGCCAGCAGCTTGGAACTAGCGGGTAGAACCGGGGAGCTGTTTTTT; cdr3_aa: CASSLELAGRTGELFF
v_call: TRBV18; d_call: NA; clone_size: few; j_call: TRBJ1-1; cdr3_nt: TGTGCCAGCTCACCCTTTTGGGACCCGAACACTGAAGCTTTCTTT; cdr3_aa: CASSPFWDPNTEAFF
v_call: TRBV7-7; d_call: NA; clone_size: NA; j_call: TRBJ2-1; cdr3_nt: TGTGCCAGCAGCTTAAATTTCGCGGCGGGCTACAATGAGCAGTTCTTC; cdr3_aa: CASSLNFAAGYNEQFF
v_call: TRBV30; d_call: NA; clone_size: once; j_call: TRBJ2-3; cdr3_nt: TGTGCCTGGACTCACGGGGGGCTACGCACAGATACGCAGTATTTT; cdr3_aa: CAWTHGGLRTDTQYF
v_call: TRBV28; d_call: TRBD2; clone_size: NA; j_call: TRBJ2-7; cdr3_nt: TGTGCCAGCAGTCCCGGCAGGGCTAGCGGGAGCGGCGAGCAGTACTTC; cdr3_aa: CASSPGRASGSGEQYF
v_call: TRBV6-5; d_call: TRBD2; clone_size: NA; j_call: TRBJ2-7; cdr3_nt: TGTGCCAGCAGTTACGGCGGGAGCGGGAGCTACGAGCAGTACTTC; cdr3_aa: CASSYGGSGSYEQYF
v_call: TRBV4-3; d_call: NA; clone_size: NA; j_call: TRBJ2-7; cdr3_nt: TGCGCCAGCAGCCAAGATAGCACGGTCTCCTACGAGCAGTACTTC; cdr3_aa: CASSQDSTVSYEQYF
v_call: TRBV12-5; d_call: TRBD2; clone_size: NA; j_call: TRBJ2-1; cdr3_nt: TGTGCTAGTGGTCTCTGGACTAGCGGAAATGAGCAGTTCTTC; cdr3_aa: CASGLWTSGNEQFF
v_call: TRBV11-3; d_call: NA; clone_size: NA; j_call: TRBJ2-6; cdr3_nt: TGTGCCAGCAGCCCCGGGGTAGCCGGGGCCAACGTCCTGACTTTC; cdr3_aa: CASSPGVAGANVLTF
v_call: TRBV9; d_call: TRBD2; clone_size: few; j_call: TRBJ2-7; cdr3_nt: TGTGCCAGCAGCCCGGGGACTACAACCTCCTACGAGCAGTACTTC; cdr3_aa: CASSPGTTTSYEQYF
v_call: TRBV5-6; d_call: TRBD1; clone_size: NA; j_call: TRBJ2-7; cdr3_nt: TGTGCCAGCAGCCGACAGGGTATTAGCTCCTACGAGCAGTACTTC; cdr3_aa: CASSRQGISSYEQYF
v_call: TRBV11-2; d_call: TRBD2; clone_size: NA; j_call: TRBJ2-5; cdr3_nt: TGTGCCAGCAGCTTAGGAGAGACTAGCGGTTATTGGGGGGAGACCCAGTACTTC; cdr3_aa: CASSLGETSGYWGETQYF
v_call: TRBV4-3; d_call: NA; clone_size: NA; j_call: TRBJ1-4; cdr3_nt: TGCGCCAGCAGCCAAGACAGTCTTGCAACTAATGAAAAACTGTTTTTT; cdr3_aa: CASSQDSLATNEKLFF
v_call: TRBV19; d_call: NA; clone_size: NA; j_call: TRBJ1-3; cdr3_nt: TGTGCCAGTAGTCCCCGGACAGCGAAGAGAAACACCATATATTTT; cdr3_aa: CASSPRTAKRNTIYF
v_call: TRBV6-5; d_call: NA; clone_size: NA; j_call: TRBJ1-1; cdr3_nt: TGTGCCAGCGACCCTAAGGGCACTGAAGCTTTCTTT; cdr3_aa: CASDPKGTEAFF
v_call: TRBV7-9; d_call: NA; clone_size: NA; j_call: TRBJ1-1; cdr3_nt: TGTGCCAGCAGCTTAGAAGGGAACACTGAAGCTTTCTTT; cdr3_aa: CASSLEGNTEAFF
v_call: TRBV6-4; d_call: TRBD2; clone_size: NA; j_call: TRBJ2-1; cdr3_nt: TGTGCCAGCAGTAACAAAACTAGCGGCCGCTCCTACAATGAGCAGTTCTTC; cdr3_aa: CASSNKTSGRSYNEQFF
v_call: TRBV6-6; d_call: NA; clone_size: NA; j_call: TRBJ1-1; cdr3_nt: TGTGCCAGCAGTTACCGGGACACTGAAGCTTTCTTT; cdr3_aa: CASSYRDTEAFF
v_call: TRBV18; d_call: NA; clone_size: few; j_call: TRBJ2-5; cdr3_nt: TGTGCCAGCTCACCCCCACAAGAGACCCAGTACTTC; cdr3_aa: CASSPPQETQYF
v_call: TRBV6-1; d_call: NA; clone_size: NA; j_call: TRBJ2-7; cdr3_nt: TGTGCCAGCAGCGCACTTGGGGGACGGAGCGAGCAGTACTTC; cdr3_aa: CASSALGGRSEQYF
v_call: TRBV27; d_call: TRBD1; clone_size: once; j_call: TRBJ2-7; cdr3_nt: TGTGCCAGCAGTTTAACAGTTCGCGGGACAGGGGGCTTCTACGAGCAGTACTTC; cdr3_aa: CASSLTVRGTGGFYEQYF
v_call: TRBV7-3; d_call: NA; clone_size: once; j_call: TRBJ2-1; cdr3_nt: TGTGCCAGCAGCCCGCAACGAGGGGACAATGAGCAGTTCTTC; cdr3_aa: CASSPQRGDNEQFF
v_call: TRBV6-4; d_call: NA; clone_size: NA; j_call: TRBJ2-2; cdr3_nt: TGTGCCAGCAAGGGACTCCCGAACACCGGGGAGCTGTTTTTT; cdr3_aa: CASKGLPNTGELFF
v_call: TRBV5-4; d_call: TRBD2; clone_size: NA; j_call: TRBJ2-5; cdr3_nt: TGTGCCAGCAGCTTTGGGAGGGCACCCGAGACCCAGTACTTC; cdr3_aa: CASSFGRAPETQYF
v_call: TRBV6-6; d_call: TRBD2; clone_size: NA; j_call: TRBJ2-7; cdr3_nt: TGTGCCAGCAAAGAAGCGGGAATAATCTACGAGCAGTACTTC; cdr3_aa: CASKEAGIIYEQYF
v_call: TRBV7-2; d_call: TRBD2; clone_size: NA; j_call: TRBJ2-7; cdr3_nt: TGTGCCAGCAGCTTACAGGCTAGCGGGTTATACGAGCAGTACTTC; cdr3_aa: CASSLQASGLYEQYF
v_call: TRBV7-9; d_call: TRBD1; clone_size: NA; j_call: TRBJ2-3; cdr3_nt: TGTGCCAGCAGTCCCAGACTAAGGGGGCCAGCTAGCACAGATACGCAGTATTTT; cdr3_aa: CASSPRLRGPASTDTQYF
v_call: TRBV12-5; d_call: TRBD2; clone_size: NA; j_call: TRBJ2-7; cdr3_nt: TGTGCTAGTGGTTTGAACGCGGGAGAGGGCGAGCAGTACTTC; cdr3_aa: CASGLNAGEGEQYF
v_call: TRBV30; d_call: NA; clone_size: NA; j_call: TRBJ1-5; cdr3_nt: TGTGCCTGGGGGGTGGCCTCAAGTGTGCCCCAGCATTTT; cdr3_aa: CAWGVASSVPQHF
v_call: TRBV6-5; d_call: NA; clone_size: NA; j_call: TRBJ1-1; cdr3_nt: TGTGCCAGCACTGCCAACATGAACACTGAAGCTTTCTTT; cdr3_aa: CASTANMNTEAFF
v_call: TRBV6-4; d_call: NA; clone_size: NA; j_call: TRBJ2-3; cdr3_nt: TGTGCCAGCAGTGACCCCTCGGCTTCAGGTAAGGGGCCAGATACGCAGTATTTT; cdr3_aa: CASSDPSASGKGPDTQYF
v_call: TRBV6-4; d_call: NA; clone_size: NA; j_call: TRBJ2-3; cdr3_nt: TGTGCCAGCAGTGACGTGGGTTTGGCAGATACGCAGTATTTT; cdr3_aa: CASSDVGLADTQYF
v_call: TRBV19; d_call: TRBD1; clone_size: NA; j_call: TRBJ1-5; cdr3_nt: TGTGCCAGTAGTATAGATCTAGGGGGCGATCAGCCCCAGCATTTT; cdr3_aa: CASSIDLGGDQPQHF
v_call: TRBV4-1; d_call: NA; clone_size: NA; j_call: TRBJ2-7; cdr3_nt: TGCGCCAGCAGCCAGGGTCTTACCGGGATTTCTTACGAGCAGTACTTC; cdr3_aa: CASSQGLTGISYEQYF
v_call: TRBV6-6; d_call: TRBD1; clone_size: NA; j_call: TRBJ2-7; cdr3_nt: TGTGCCAGCAGTCCTCGGGACAGGGTCGTCTACGAGCAGTACTTC; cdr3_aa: CASSPRDRVVYEQYF
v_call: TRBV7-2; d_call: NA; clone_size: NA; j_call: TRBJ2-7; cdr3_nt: TGTGCCAGCAGCCTAGACAGGGACTCCCCCTACGAGCAGTACTTC; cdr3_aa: CASSLDRDSPYEQYF
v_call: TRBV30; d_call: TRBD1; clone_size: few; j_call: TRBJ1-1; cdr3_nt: TGTGCCTGGAGTGTCTCGGACAGGGCTTACACTGAAGCTTTCTTT; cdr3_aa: CAWSVSDRAYTEAFF
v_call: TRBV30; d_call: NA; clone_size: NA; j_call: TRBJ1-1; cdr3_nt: TGTGCCTGGAGTCAGGGGTTCACTGAAGCTTTCTTT; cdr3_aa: CAWSQGFTEAFF
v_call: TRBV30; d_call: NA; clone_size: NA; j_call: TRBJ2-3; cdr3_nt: TGTGCCTGGACAGGGGCTTTACTGGGGGGGAGGGCAGATACGCAGTATTTT; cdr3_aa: CAWTGALLGGRADTQYF
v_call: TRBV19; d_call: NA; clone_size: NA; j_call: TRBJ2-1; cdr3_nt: TGTGCCAGTAGTATAATGGGGGGAGGCCTCTCTGGGGTCTATGAGCAGTTCTTC; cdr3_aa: CASSIMGGGLSGVYEQFF
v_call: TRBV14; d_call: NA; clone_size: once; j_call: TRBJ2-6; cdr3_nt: TGTGCCAGCAGCCAAGATATACCAGGGGAGGGGGCCAACGTCCTGACTTTC; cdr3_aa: CASSQDIPGEGANVLTF
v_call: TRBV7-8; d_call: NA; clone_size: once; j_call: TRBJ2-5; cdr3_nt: TGTGCCAGCAGCTCGGGGGCGGGTAGGTCCGCGCTGGAGACCCAGTACTTC; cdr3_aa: CASSSGAGRSALETQYF
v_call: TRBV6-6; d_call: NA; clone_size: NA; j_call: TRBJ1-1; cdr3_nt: TGTGCCAGCAAGAAGGCTGGGGACACTGAAGCTTTCTTT; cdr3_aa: CASKKAGDTEAFF
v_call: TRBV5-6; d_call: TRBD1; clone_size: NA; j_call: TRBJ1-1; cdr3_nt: TGTGCCAGCAGCTCGCCCATGACAGGGCTCCCGAGGGACACTGAAGCTTTCTTT; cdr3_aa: CASSSPMTGLPRDTEAFF
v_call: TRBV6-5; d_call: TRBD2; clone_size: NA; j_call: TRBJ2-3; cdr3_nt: TGTGCCAGCAGTTACCTTTCGGGAGGAGGAGATACGCAGTATTTT; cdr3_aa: CASSYLSGGGDTQYF
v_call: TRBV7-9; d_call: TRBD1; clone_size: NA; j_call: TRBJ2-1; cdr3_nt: TGTGCCAGCAGCTTAACAGACAGGGTAGGGGGCGATGAGCAGTTCTTC; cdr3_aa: CASSLTDRVGGDEQFF
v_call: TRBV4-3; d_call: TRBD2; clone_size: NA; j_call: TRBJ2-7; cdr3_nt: TGCGCCAGCAGCCAAGATTTGGCTAGCGGGTTCTACGAGCAGTACTTC; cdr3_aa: CASSQDLASGFYEQYF
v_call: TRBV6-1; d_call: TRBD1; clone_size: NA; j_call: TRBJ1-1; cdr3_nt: TGTGCCAGCAGCGTAGGACAGGGAGGGACTGAAGCTTTCTTT; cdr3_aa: CASSVGQGGTEAFF
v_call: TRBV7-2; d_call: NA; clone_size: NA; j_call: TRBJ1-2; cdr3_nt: TGTGCCAGCATCATGGGGGGTACAGGACTCTACGATGGCTACACCTTC; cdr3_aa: CASIMGGTGLYDGYTF